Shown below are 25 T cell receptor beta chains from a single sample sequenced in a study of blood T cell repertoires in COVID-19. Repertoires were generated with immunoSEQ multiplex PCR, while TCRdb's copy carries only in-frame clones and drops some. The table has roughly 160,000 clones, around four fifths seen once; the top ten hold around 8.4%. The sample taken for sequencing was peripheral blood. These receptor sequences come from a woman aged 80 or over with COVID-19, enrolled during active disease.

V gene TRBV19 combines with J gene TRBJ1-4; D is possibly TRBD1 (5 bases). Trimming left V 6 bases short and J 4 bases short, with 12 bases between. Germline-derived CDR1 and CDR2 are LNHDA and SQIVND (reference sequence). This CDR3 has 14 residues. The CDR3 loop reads CASSPAGGNEKLFF. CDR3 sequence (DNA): TGTGCCAGTAGCCCGGCCGGGGGTAATGAAAAACTGTTTTTT.

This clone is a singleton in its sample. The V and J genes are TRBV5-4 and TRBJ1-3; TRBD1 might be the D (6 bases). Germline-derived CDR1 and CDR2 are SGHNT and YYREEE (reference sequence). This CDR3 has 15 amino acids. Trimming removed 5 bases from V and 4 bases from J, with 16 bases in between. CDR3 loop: CASSMDSGGGNTIYF. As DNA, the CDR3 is TGTGCCAGCAGTATGGACAGCGGGGGAGGAAACACCATATATTTT.

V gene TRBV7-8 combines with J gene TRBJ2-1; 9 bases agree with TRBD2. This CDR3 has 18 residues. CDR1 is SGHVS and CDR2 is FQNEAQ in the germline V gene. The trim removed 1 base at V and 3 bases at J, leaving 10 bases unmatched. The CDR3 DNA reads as TGTGCCAGCAGCTTAGGGTTTCGGCGCGGGAGGGTCTACAATGAGCAGTTCTTC. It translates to CASSLGFRRGRVYNEQFF.

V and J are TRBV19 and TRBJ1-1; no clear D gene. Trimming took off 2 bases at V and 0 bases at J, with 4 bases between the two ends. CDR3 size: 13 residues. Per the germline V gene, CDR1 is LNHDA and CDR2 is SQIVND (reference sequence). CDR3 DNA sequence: TGTGCCAGTAGTATATATCTGAACACTGAAGCTTTCTTT. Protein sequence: CASSIYLNTEAFF.

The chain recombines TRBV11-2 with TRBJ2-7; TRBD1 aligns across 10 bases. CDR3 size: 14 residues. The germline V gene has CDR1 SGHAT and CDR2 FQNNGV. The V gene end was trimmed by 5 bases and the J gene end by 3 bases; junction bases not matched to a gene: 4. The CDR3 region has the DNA TGTGCCAGCAGCCCGGGACAGGGGCACTACGAGCAGTACTTC. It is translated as CASSPGQGHYEQYF.

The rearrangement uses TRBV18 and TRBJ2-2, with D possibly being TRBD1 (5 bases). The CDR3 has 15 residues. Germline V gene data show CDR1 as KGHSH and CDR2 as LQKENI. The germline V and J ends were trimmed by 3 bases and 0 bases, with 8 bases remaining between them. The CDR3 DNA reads TGTGCCAGCTCACCTCAGACAGCGAACACCGGGGAGCTGTTTTTT. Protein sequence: CASSPQTANTGELFF.

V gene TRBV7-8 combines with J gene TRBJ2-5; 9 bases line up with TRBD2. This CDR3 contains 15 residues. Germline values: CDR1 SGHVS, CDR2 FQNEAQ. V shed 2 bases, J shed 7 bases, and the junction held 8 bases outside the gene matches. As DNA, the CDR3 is TGTGCCAGCAGCTTACATGCGGGGGGGCGTGGGACCCAGTACTTC. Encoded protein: CASSLHAGGRGTQYF.

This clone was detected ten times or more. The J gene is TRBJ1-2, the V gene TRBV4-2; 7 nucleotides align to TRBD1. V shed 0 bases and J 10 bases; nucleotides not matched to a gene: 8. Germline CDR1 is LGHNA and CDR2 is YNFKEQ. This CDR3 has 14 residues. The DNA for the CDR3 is TGTGCCAGCAGCCAAGATGGGACAGTGAGAACCTACACCTTC. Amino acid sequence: CASSQDGTVRTYTF.

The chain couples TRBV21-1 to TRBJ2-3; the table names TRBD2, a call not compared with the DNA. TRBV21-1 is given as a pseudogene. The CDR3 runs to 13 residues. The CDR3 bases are TGTGCCAGCAGCGAAGAAGAACTAGTTACGCAGTATTTT. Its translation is CASSEEELVTQYF.

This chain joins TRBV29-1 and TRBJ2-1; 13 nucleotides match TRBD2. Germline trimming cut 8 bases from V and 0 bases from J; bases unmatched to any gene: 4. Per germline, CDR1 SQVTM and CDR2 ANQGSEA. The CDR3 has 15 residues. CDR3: CSPRTSGSSYNEQFF. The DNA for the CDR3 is TGCAGCCCCCGGACTAGCGGGAGCTCCTACAATGAGCAGTTCTTC.

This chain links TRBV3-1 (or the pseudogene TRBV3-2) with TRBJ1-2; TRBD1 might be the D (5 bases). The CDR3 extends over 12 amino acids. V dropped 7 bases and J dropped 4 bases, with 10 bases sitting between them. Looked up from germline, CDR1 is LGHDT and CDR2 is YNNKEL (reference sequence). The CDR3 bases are TGTGCCAGCAAGGGGTACGCCTATGGCTACACCTTC. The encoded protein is CASKGYAYGYTF.

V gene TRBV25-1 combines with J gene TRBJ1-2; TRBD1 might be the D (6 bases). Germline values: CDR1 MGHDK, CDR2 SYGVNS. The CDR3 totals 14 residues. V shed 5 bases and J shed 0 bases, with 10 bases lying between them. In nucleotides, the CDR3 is TGTGCCAGCAGTCTGGGGGCAGCTAACTATGGCTACACCTTC. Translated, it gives CASSLGAANYGYTF.

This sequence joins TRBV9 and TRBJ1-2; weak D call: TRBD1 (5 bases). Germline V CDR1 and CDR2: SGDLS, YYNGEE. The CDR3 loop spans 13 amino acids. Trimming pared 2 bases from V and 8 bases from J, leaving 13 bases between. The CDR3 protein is CASSVGPQQGYTF. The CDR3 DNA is TGTGCCAGCAGCGTGGGGCCTCAACAGGGCTACACCTTC.

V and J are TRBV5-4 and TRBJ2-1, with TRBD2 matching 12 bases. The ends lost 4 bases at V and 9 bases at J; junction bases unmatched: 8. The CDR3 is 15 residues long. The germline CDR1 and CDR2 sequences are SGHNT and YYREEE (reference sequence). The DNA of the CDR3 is TGTGCCAGCAGCCCGACTAGCGGGAGTATCGTTGAGCAGTTCTTC. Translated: CASSPTSGSIVEQFF.

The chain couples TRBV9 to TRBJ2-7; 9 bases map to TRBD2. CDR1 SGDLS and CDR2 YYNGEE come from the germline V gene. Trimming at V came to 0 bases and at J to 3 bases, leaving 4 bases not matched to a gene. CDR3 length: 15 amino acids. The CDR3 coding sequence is TGTGCCAGCAGCGTAGCCAGCGGGGGGTTCTACGAGCAGTACTTC. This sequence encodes CASSVASGGFYEQYF.

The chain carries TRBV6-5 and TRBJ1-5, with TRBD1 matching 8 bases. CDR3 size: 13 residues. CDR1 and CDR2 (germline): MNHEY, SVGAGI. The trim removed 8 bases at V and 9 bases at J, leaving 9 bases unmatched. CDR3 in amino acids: CASAQGELRPQHF. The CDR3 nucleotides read TGTGCCAGCGCACAGGGGGAGCTTCGGCCCCAGCATTTT.

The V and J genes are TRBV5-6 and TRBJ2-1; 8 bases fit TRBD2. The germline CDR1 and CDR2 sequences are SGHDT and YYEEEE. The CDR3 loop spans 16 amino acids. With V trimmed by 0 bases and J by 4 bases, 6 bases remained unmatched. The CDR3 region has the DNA TGTGCCAGCAGCTTGGCCGGGGTAGCGGGGTACAATGAGCAGTTCTTC. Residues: CASSLAGVAGYNEQFF.

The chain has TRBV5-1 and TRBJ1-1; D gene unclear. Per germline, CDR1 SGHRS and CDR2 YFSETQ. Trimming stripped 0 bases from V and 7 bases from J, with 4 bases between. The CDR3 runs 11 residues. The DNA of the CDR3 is TGCGCCAGCAGCTTGGACAGTGAAGCTTTCTTT. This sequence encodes CASSLDSEAFF.

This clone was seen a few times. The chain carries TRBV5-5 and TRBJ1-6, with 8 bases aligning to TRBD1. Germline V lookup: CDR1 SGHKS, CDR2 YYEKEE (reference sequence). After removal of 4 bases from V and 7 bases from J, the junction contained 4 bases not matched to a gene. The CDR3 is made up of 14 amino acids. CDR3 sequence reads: CASSIGTGNSPLHF. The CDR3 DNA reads TGTGCCAGCAGCATTGGGACAGGCAATTCACCCCTCCACTTT.

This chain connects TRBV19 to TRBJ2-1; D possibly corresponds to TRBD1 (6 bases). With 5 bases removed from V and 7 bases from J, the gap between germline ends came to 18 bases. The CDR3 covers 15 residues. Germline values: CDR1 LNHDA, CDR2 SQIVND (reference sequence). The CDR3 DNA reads TGTGCCAGTAGTTACGTACAGGGCCGGTATAATGAGCAGTTCTTC. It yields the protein CASSYVQGRYNEQFF.

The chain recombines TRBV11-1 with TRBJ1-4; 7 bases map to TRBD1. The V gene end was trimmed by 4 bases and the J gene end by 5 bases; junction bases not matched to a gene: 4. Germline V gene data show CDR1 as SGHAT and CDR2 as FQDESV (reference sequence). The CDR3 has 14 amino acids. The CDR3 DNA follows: TGTGCCAGCAGCTCTAGGGGGCTCAATGAAAAACTGTTTTTT. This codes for CASSSRGLNEKLFF.

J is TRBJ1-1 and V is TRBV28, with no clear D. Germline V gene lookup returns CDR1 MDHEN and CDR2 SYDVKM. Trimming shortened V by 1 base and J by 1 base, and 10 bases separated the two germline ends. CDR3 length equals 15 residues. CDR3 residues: CASSLSYEENTEAFF. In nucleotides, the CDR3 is TGTGCCAGCAGTTTATCGTATGAGGAGAACACTGAAGCTTTCTTT.

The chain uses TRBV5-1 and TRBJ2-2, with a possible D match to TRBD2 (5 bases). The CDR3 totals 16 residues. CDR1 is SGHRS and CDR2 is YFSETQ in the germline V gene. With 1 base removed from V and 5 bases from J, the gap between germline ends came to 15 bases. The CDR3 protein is CASSLRSSSPTGELFF. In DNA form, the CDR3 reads TGCGCCAGCAGCTTGAGGTCTAGCTCACCAACCGGGGAGCTGTTTTTT.

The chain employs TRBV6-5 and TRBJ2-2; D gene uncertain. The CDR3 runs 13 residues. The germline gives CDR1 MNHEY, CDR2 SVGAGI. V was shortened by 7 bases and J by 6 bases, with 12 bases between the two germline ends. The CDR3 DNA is TGTGCCAGCACGCTACCTGAATCCGGGGAGCTGTTTTTT. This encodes CASTLPESGELFF.

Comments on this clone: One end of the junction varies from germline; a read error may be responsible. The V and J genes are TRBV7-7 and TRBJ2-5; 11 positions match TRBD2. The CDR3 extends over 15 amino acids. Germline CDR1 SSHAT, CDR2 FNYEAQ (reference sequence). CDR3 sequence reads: CASSWTSGPQETQYF. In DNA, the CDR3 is TGTGCTAGCAGCTGGACTAGCGGGCCTCAAGAGACCCAGTACTTC.